These 11 T cell receptor beta chains came from one sample sequenced in a study of regulatory T cells in long-lasting Graves disease. HTBI primers from iRepertoire and Arm-PCR of CDR3 regions yielded the TCR beta libraries. TCRdb used MiXCR to reprocess the multiplex PCR reads, holding one entry per CDR3 protein. The sample yields 360,000 or so distinct CDR3 sequences, 10% to 15% seen once. As for time point: newly diagnosed GD, antithyroid drugs for less than 3 months. Isolated PBMC RNA provided the starting material for the TCR library. These data were also filed under a second study, of T cells in Graves' hyperthyroidism and ophthalmopathy.

The material was peripheral blood mononuclear cells (PBMCs), obtained at new diagnosis, from a patient treated with antithyroid drugs. These receptors originate from a woman between 18 and 29 years old with Graves disease.

This clonotype occurred many times. The V call is TRBV7-2, the J call TRBJ2-3; TRBD2 agrees at 11 bases. The CDR3 contains 20 residues. Germline V gives CDR1 SGHTA, CDR2 FQGNSA. After removal of 5 bases from V and 2 bases from J, the junction contained 18 bases not matched to a gene. The CDR3 reads CASSPPLAGGTNYHTDTQYF. DNA for the CDR3: TGTGCCAGCAGCCCCCCCCTAGCGGGGGGCACAAACTACCACACAGATACGCAGTATTTT.

This clonotype was counted ten times or more. The chain links TRBV20-1 to TRBJ1-1; no firm D call. The CDR3 has 9 amino acids. Trimming stripped 4 bases from V and 8 bases from J, with 5 bases between. Germline lookup yields CDR1 DFQATT and CDR2 SNEGSKA (reference sequence). In DNA form, the CDR3 reads TGCAGTGCTACCAGCGAAGCTTTCTTT. It translates to CSATSEAFF.

V and J are TRBV11-2 and TRBJ1-5; D possibly corresponds to TRBD1 (5 bases). V was trimmed by 0 bases and J by 8 bases, leaving 14 bases between them. In germline, CDR1 is SGHAT, CDR2 FQNNGV. The CDR3 runs to 15 residues. CDR3: CASSLDGASRKPQHF. The CDR3 DNA is TGTGCCAGCAGCTTAGACGGGGCGTCTCGAAAGCCCCAGCATTTT.

Worth noting for this clonotype: A much larger clone is a single base away; this may be a read error. The chain uses TRBV6-1 and TRBJ1-2; D is ambiguous. V was trimmed by 11 bases and J by 2 bases, leaving 18 bases between them. CDR3 length equals 14 residues. CDR1 is MNHNS, CDR2 SASEGT, per germline. The CDR3 region is CASAPNSLNYGYTF. Written as DNA, the CDR3 is TGTGCCTCTGCGCCCAACAGCCTCAACTATGGCTACACCTTC.

This clonotype was detected many times. The rearrangement joins TRBV6-2 or TRBV6-3 to TRBJ2-1, with 9 nucleotides matching TRBD2. The CDR3 extends over 13 amino acids. From germline, CDR1 is MNHEY and CDR2 SVGEGT. The CDR3 reads CTSGPNQYNEQFF. In DNA, the CDR3 is TGTACTAGCGGGCCCAATCAATACAATGAGCAGTTCTTC.

This clonotype was recorded many times. The chain links TRBV18 to TRBJ2-7; maybe TRBD2 (5 bases). CDR3 length: 11 amino acids. Germline V gene data show CDR1 as KGHSH and CDR2 as LQKENI. Trimming left V 11 bases short and J 5 bases short, with 13 bases between. The CDR3 here is CASPGSDEQYV. The CDR3 region has the DNA TGTGCCTCCCCGGGGAGCGACGAGCAGTACGTC.

The V gene is TRBV30, the J gene TRBJ1-4; 9 bases line up with TRBD1. J gave up 7 bases and V 2 bases, and 20 bases lay outside the gene matches. The CDR3 covers 19 residues. Germline assignment: CDR1 GTSNPN and CDR2 SVGIG (reference sequence). CDR3 bases: TGTGCCTGGAGTCACCCCTTTTGGACAGGGGTAAGAGGTGGTGAAAAACTGTTTTTT. Protein sequence: CAWSHPFWTGVRGGEKLFF.

In nucleotides, the CDR3 is TGTGCCAGCAGTCCCCAGGGGGACGTAGCCAAAAACATTCAGTACTTC. Residues: CASSPQGDVAKNIQYF. The rearrangement links TRBV28 to TRBJ2-4, with 7 nucleotides matching TRBD1. There are 16 residues in the CDR3. The germline V gene has CDR1 MDHEN and CDR2 SYDVKM. V shed 5 bases and J 0 bases; nucleotides not matched to a gene: 7.

This clonotype was counted many times. For the CDR3, the DNA is TGTGCCAGCTCACCCCCCAGAACCGATGAAGCTTTCTTT. It encodes CASSPPRTDEAFF. The chain links TRBV18 to TRBJ1-1; D call uncertain. The CDR3 is made up of 13 amino acids. With 3 bases removed from V and 7 bases from J, the gap between germline ends came to 12 bases. From germline, CDR1 is KGHSH and CDR2 LQKENI.

This clonotype was observed a few times. The V gene is TRBV6-1, the J gene TRBJ2-3; 8 bases are a match to TRBD1. This CDR3 has 15 residues. V shed 6 bases and J 0 bases; nucleotides not matched to a gene: 5. Germline values: CDR1 MNHNS, CDR2 SASEGT. In DNA form, the CDR3 reads TGTGCCAGCAGCCCCCAGGGGGCGAGCACAGATACGCAGTATTTT. As protein: CASSPQGASTDTQYF.

This clonotype was found many times. The chain couples TRBV18 to TRBJ2-3; D remains ambiguous. Trimming stripped 2 bases from V and 2 bases from J, with 11 bases between. The germline V gene has CDR1 KGHSH and CDR2 LQKENI. This CDR3 is built from 15 residues. This CDR3 is CASSPSTVNTDTQYF. CDR3 bases: TGTGCCAGCTCACCATCAACAGTGAACACAGATACGCAGTATTTT.